A single sample gave rise to the 32 T cell receptor beta chains below, sequenced in a study of blood T cell repertoires in COVID-19. Produced via immunoSEQ multiplex PCR; TCRdb's table is partial and in-frame only. The sample contains 110,000 or so clones, 85% to 90% of which appear only once. Sequencing was performed on peripheral blood. These receptors all stem from a human donor with acute or convalescent COVID-19. The donor label of this sample is uncertain.

The chain carries TRBV7-2 and TRBJ1-6; possible D gene TRBD1, 6 bases. Germline CDR1 SGHTA, CDR2 FQGNSA. V lost 6 bases and J lost 10, with 19 bases in between. This CDR3 has 15 amino acids. CDR3 loop: CASRDTQGQGSPLHF. The CDR3, as DNA: TGTGCCAGCAGAGACACTCAGGGGCAAGGATCACCCCTCCACTTT.

The count of this clone is one. The chain combines TRBV7-9 with TRBJ1-1; 7 nucleotides match TRBD1. Germline CDR1 is SEHNR and CDR2 is FQNEAQ (reference sequence). CDR3 length equals 15 residues. V shed 1 base, J shed 3 bases, and the junction held 5 bases outside the gene matches. The CDR3 bases are TGTGCCAGCAGCTTAGGGGCCACAGGGGACACTGAAGCTTTCTTT. Encoded protein: CASSLGATGDTEAFF.

The V gene is TRBV19, the J gene TRBJ2-2; D is unclear. Germline V gene lookup returns CDR1 LNHDA and CDR2 SQIVND (reference sequence). V gave up 2 bases and J gave up 1 base, with 11 bases separating them. CDR3 length: 16 amino acids. CDR3 nucleotides: TGTGCCAGTAGTATAACCCCAGGCGAGAACACCGGGGAGCTGTTTTTT. Amino acid sequence: CASSITPGENTGELFF.

The CDR3 sequence: CASSLVAPNSPLHF. In DNA form, the CDR3 reads TGTGCCAGCAGCTTAGTGGCACCTAATTCACCCCTCCACTTT. The chain employs TRBV7-2 and TRBJ1-6; no firm D call. Trimming took off 1 base at V and 6 bases at J, with 7 bases between the two ends. From germline, CDR1 is SGHTA and CDR2 FQGNSA. There are 14 residues in the CDR3.

V and J are TRBV19 and TRBJ2-1, with 7 bases that match TRBD1. The junction had 10 bases not matched to a gene; V was cut back by 8 bases and J by 6 bases. The CDR3 is 14 amino acids. Germline V gene lookup returns CDR1 LNHDA and CDR2 SQIVND (reference sequence). CDR3 sequence: CASSTQGVINEQFF. CDR3 nucleotide sequence: TGTGCCAGTTCAACGCAGGGGGTTATCAATGAGCAGTTCTTC.

This chain links TRBV3-1 (or the pseudogene TRBV3-2) with TRBJ1-3, with D perhaps matching TRBD1 (5 bases). V was clipped by 4 bases and J by 7 bases, with 17 bases between them. Germline V gives CDR1 LGHDT, CDR2 YNNKEL (reference sequence). This CDR3 region has 15 residues. The CDR3, as DNA: TGTGCCAGCAGCCCGACAAAGTTCCCAGGGAACACCATATATTTT. As protein: CASSPTKFPGNTIYF.

The genes are TRBV7-9 and TRBJ1-4; tentative D call: TRBD1 (5 bases). V was cut by 5 bases and J by 4 bases, with 11 bases left in between. Germline CDR1 reads SEHNR; CDR2 reads FQNEAQ (reference sequence). The CDR3 loop spans 14 amino acids. CDR3 protein: CASSHPGLNEKLFF. The DNA of the CDR3 is TGTGCCAGCAGCCACCCGGGACTTAATGAAAAACTGTTTTTT. The variable domain in full, completed from reference TRBV7-9 and TRBJ1-4, reads DTGVSQNPRHKITKRGQNVTFRCDPISEHNRLYWYRQTLGQGPEFLTYFQNEAQLEKSRLLSDRFSAERPKGSFSTLEIQRTEQGDSAMYLCASSHPGLNEKLFFGSGTQLSVL.

The chain uses TRBV13 and TRBJ1-6, with TRBD1 matching over 9 bases. CDR3 length equals 14 residues. The V segment lost 3 bases and the J segment 13 bases; nucleotides outside the gene matches: 7. The germline CDR1 and CDR2 sequences are PRHDT and FYEKMQ (reference sequence). CDR3 sequence reads: CASSFGDRVDPLHF. CDR3 nucleotides: TGTGCCAGCAGCTTTGGGGACAGGGTCGATCCCCTCCACTTT.

This clone was seen a few times. This chain connects TRBV19 to TRBJ2-1; D possibly corresponds to TRBD1 (7 bases). Germline assignment: CDR1 LNHDA and CDR2 SQIVND (reference sequence). V was clipped by 6 bases and J by 4 bases, with 16 bases between them. The CDR3 is 15 residues long. The CDR3 nucleotides read TGTGCCAGTAGAGATCGCGGGACAGAATACAATGAGCAGTTCTTC. Translated: CASRDRGTEYNEQFF. The variable domain in full, with the rest retrieved from reference TRBV19 and TRBJ2-1, is DGGITQSPKYLFRKEGQNVTLSCEQNLNHDAMYWYRQDPGQGLRLIYYSQIVNDFQKGDIAEGYSVSREKKESFPLTVTSAQKNPTAFYLCASRDRGTEYNEQFFGPGTRLTVL.

In DNA, the CDR3 is TGTGCCAGCAGTAGCACAGGTGACTATGGCTACACCTTC. It encodes CASSSTGDYGYTF. The chain is built from TRBV25-1 and TRBJ1-2, with D maybe TRBD1 (5 bases). CDR1 MGHDK and CDR2 SYGVNS come from the germline V gene. The CDR3 has 13 residues. The germline V and J ends were trimmed by 5 bases and 3 bases, with 10 bases remaining between them.

The V gene is TRBV2, the J gene TRBJ2-5; D unresolved. CDR3 length: 14 residues. V was cut by 1 base and J by 1 base, with 7 bases left in between. The V gene's germline CDR1 is SNHLY and CDR2 FYNNEI. DNA for the CDR3: TGTGCCAGCAGTGAAGAATTGGCCCAAGAGACCCAGTACTTC. Translating it yields CASSEELAQETQYF.

V gene TRBV18 combines with J gene TRBJ2-2, with D tentatively TRBD1 (6 bases). This CDR3 is 15 amino acids long. V gave up 4 bases and J gave up 6 bases, with 15 bases separating them. Germline loops: CDR1 KGHSH, CDR2 LQKENI. The CDR3 reads CASSQSTGLSGELFF. The CDR3 region has the DNA TGTGCCAGCTCACAATCGACAGGTTTGTCCGGGGAGCTGTTTTTT.

The J gene is TRBJ1-2, the V gene TRBV28; 7 bases agree with TRBD1. The germline V gene encodes CDR1 MDHEN and CDR2 SYDVKM. The CDR3 totals 14 residues. The V gene end was trimmed by 7 bases and the J gene end by 6 bases; junction bases not matched to a gene: 11. The CDR3 coding sequence is TGTGCCAGCATTTCAACAGGGGCCTACGATGGCTACACCTTC. As protein: CASISTGAYDGYTF.

The rearrangement uses TRBV7-9 and TRBJ2-5; TRBD1 is a possible D gene (5 bases). CDR1 SEHNR and CDR2 FQNEAQ come from the germline V gene (reference sequence). V was pared by 5 bases and J by 1 base, with 11 bases between. The CDR3 totals 14 residues. The CDR3 nucleotides are TGTGCCAGCAGCACGGACACCTCCCAAGAGACCCAGTACTTC. This translates into CASSTDTSQETQYF.

The chain has TRBV29-1 and TRBJ2-1, with a possible D match to TRBD2 (5 bases). V lost 4 bases to trimming and J lost 4 bases, with 11 bases between them. Germline lookup yields CDR1 SQVTM and CDR2 ANQGSEA. This CDR3 spans 13 amino acids. The CDR3 spells CSVADYRYNEQFF. The CDR3 DNA reads as TGCAGCGTTGCCGACTACCGATACAATGAGCAGTTCTTC.

The V and J genes are TRBV30 and TRBJ1-1; 9 nucleotides agree with TRBD1. CDR3 length equals 15 residues. The V gene end was trimmed by 2 bases and the J gene end by 3 bases; junction bases not matched to a gene: 7. Germline CDR1 is GTSNPN and CDR2 is SVGIG (reference sequence). The chain's CDR3 is CAWSLFWTGDTEAFF. The CDR3 region has the DNA TGTGCCTGGAGTTTATTTTGGACAGGGGACACTGAAGCTTTCTTT. The variable domain in full, completed from reference TRBV30 and TRBJ1-1, reads SQTIHQWPATLVQPVGSPLSLECTVEGTSNPNLYWYRQAAGRGLQLLFYSVGIGQISSEVPQNLSASRPQDRQFILSSKKLLLSDSGFYLCAWSLFWTGDTEAFFGQGTRLTVV.

The chain uses TRBV7-9 and TRBJ1-2; 8 bases agree with TRBD1. The CDR3 spans 13 residues. V shed 1 base, J shed 5 bases, and the junction held 0 bases outside the gene matches. The germline gives CDR1 SEHNR, CDR2 FQNEAQ (reference sequence). In DNA form, the CDR3 reads TGTGCCAGCAGCTTAGACAGGGGGTATGGCTACACCTTC. Amino acids: CASSLDRGYGYTF. Looking up the rest from reference TRBV7-9 and TRBJ1-2 gives the full variable domain: DTGVSQNPRHKITKRGQNVTFRCDPISEHNRLYWYRQTLGQGPEFLTYFQNEAQLEKSRLLSDRFSAERPKGSFSTLEIQRTEQGDSAMYLCASSLDRGYGYTFGSGTRLTVV.

This rearrangement joins TRBV9 to TRBJ2-3, with a possible D match to TRBD2 (6 bases). This CDR3 is built from 17 residues. Per germline, CDR1 SGDLS and CDR2 YYNGEE. Trimming cost V 4 bases and J 2 bases, with 20 bases left between them. In DNA form, the CDR3 reads TGTGCCAGCAGCTCGGAGGGGCGGAAAACGACCACAGATACGCAGTATTTT. Amino acids: CASSSEGRKTTTDTQYF. Complete variable domain (other parts from reference TRBV9 and TRBJ2-3): DSGVTQTPKHLITATGQRVTLRCSPRSGDLSVYWYQQSLDQGLQFLIQYYNGEERAKGNILERFSAQQFPDLHSELNLSSLELGDSALYFCASSSEGRKTTTDTQYFGPGTRLTVL.

The chain is built from TRBV18 and TRBJ1-6; D is perhaps TRBD1 (6 bases). V shed 6 bases and J shed 14 bases, with 14 bases lying between them. Per germline, CDR1 KGHSH and CDR2 LQKENI. This CDR3 has 12 residues. This chain's CDR3 is CASSDQGRTLHF. For the CDR3, the DNA is TGTGCCAGCTCGGACCAGGGGCGAACCCTCCACTTT. Filled out from reference TRBV18 and TRBJ1-6, the complete variable domain reads NAGVMQNPRHLVRRRGQEARLRCSPMKGHSHVYWYRQLPEEGLKFMVYLQKENIIDESGMPKERFSAEFPKEGPSILRIQQVVRGDSAAYFCASSDQGRTLHFGNGTRLTVT.

The chain links TRBV28 to TRBJ1-6; 11 positions agree with TRBD1. Germline V gene sequence: CDR1 MDHEN, CDR2 SYDVKM. The V and J ends lost 2 bases and 4 bases, in that order; junction bases with no gene match: 4. The CDR3 spans 17 residues. CDR3 coding DNA: TGTGCCAGCAGTTTACATGGGACAGGGGGATATAATTCACCCCTCCACTTT. Translation gives CASSLHGTGGYNSPLHF.

The CDR3 sequence is CASILGGDSSEAFF. CDR3 DNA: TGTGCTTCGATATTAGGGGGGGATTCATCTGAAGCTTTCTTT. The chain is built from TRBV7-9 and TRBJ1-1; D perhaps matches TRBD1 (6 bases). Per germline, CDR1 SEHNR and CDR2 FQNEAQ (reference sequence). CDR3 length: 14 amino acids.

V gene TRBV28 combines with J gene TRBJ2-2; D is possibly TRBD1 (6 bases). Trimming took off 1 base at V and 1 base at J, with 7 bases between the two ends. Germline-derived CDR1 and CDR2 are MDHEN and SYDVKM. This CDR3 contains 15 residues. CDR3 sequence reads: CASSLSGVNTGELFF. Here the CDR3 DNA reads TGTGCCAGCAGTTTATCAGGGGTGAACACCGGGGAGCTGTTTTTT.

This clone was seen a few times. This chain connects TRBV6-2 or TRBV6-3 to TRBJ2-1; D is uncertain. Germline V CDR1 and CDR2: MNHEY, SVGEGT. V was clipped by 2 bases and J by 6 bases, with 11 bases between them. CDR3 length: 14 residues. In DNA, the CDR3 is TGTGCCAGCAGTTACCTCGAGCTCGGCAATGAGCAGTTCTTC. It translates to CASSYLELGNEQFF.

The chain carries TRBV9 and TRBJ2-2; D not certain. The germline CDR1 and CDR2 sequences are SGDLS and YYNGEE. The CDR3 is 15 amino acids. Trimming pared 3 bases from V and 4 bases from J, leaving 13 bases between. The chain's CDR3 is CASSALSRGTGELFF. For the CDR3, the DNA is TGTGCCAGCAGCGCACTATCGCGCGGCACCGGGGAGCTGTTTTTT.

This clone was counted only a few times. The V and J genes are TRBV4-2 and TRBJ1-2; 7 nucleotides align to TRBD1. CDR3 length: 16 residues. Germline-derived CDR1 and CDR2 are LGHNA and YNFKEQ. V was clipped by 6 bases and J by 2 bases; unmatched bases: 12. CDR3 loop: CASRRSRQGINYGYTF. As DNA, the CDR3 is TGTGCCAGCAGACGATCGAGACAGGGTATCAACTATGGCTACACCTTC.

The rearrangement links TRBV29-1 to TRBJ2-1; TRBD1 agrees at 8 bases. The CDR3 sequence is 13 residues long. CDR1 SQVTM and CDR2 ANQGSEA come from the germline V gene. The ends lost 4 bases at V and 7 bases at J; junction bases unmatched: 6. The CDR3 bases are TGCAGCGTTGGTCGGACAGGGAGGAATGAGCAGTTCTTC. This codes for CSVGRTGRNEQFF.

This clone was detected a few times. This chain uses TRBV6-5 with TRBJ2-7; D uncertain. The germline V gene has CDR1 MNHEY and CDR2 SVGAGI. The CDR3 sequence is 14 residues long. The V end lost 0 bases, the J end lost 3 bases, and 9 bases lay between the germline ends. The CDR3 loop reads CASSYSITYYEQYF. CDR3 nucleotide sequence: TGTGCCAGCAGTTACTCGATAACCTACTACGAGCAGTACTTC.

As regards this clone: At one of its ends the junction is not consistent with the germline gene, which may arise from a read error. V gene TRBV13 combines with J gene TRBJ1-2; D possibly corresponds to TRBD1 (5 bases). This CDR3 region has 14 residues. Per germline, CDR1 PRHDT and CDR2 FYEKMQ (reference sequence). DNA for the CDR3: TGTGCCAGCAGCCTAGGGACGGGTAACTATGGCTACACCTTC. Protein: CASSLGTGNYGYTF.

This clone was observed a handful of times. The CDR3 here is CASSPGGGETQYF. CDR3 bases: TGTGCCAGCAGCCCTGGGGGCGGGGAGACCCAGTACTTC. The chain is built from TRBV13 and TRBJ2-5; tentatively, D is TRBD1 (6 bases). Trimming took 5 bases from V and 5 from J, leaving 12 bases between them. Germline V gene lookup returns CDR1 PRHDT and CDR2 FYEKMQ (reference sequence). This CDR3 contains 13 residues.

The CDR3 reads CAGGTGYTF. CDR3 nucleotide sequence: TGTGCAGGGGGTACTGGCTACACCTTC. The gene calls are TRBV30 and TRBJ1-2; D may be TRBD1 (6 bases). This CDR3 spans 9 amino acids. The V gene's germline CDR1 is GTSNPN and CDR2 SVGIG (reference sequence).

The chain recombines TRBV6-2 or TRBV6-3 with TRBJ1-3; D call uncertain. Between the trimmed V and J ends, which lost 0 bases and 3 bases, there was a span of 6 bases. The CDR3 sequence is 14 residues long. In germline, CDR1 is MNHEY, CDR2 SVGEGT. The CDR3 loop is CASSYSPFGNTIYF. In DNA, the CDR3 is TGTGCCAGCAGTTACTCCCCGTTTGGAAACACCATATATTTT.

This chain uses TRBV7-2 with TRBJ2-5; 13 bases agree with TRBD2. The ends lost 5 bases at V and 5 bases at J; junction bases unmatched: 8. The length of the CDR3 is 16 residues. CDR1 and CDR2 (germline): SGHTA, FQGNSA. The CDR3 DNA sequence: TGTGCCAGCAGCCGTGGGACTAGCGGGATTAGGGAGACCCAGTACTTC. Amino acid sequence: CASSRGTSGIRETQYF. Full variable domain (outside the CDR3, taken from reference TRBV7-2 and TRBJ2-5): GAGVSQSPSNKVTEKGKDVELRCDPISGHTALYWYRQSLGQGLEFLIYFQGNSAPDKSGLPSDRFSAERTGGSVSTLTIQRTQQEDSAVYLCASSRGTSGIRETQYFGPGTRLLVL.